The entry below describes one T cell receptor beta chain. As yet, its antigen is unknown. This entry belongs to a study of beta chain features in type 1 diabetes. Investigators reverse transcribed all isolated RNA, so they sequenced expressed TCRB transcripts. Here immunoSEQ multiplex PCR was the method, and the copy in TCRdb shows in-frame clones only, minus some. The sample carries 600,000 to 700,000 clones, roughly 13% recorded once. J gave up 2 bases and V 3 bases, and 4 bases lay outside the gene matches. The V gene's germline CDR1 is PRHDT and CDR2 FYEKMQ (reference sequence). The CDR3 is 15 amino acids. Whole-study findings and limits: Among all four CD4+ subsets, Type 1 diabetes patients had TCRB CDR3s that were moderately but significantly shorter.

The TCR sequence derives from a man between 18 and 35 years old with type 1 diabetes. The sequencing sample was made of naive CD4+ T cells from blood. The rearrangement uses TRBV13 and TRBJ2-7, with 10 positions matching TRBD2. The CDR3 coding sequence is TGTGCCAGCAGCTTCATTAGCGGGGGGCCCTACGAGCAGTACTTC. Its translation is CASSFISGGPYEQYF.